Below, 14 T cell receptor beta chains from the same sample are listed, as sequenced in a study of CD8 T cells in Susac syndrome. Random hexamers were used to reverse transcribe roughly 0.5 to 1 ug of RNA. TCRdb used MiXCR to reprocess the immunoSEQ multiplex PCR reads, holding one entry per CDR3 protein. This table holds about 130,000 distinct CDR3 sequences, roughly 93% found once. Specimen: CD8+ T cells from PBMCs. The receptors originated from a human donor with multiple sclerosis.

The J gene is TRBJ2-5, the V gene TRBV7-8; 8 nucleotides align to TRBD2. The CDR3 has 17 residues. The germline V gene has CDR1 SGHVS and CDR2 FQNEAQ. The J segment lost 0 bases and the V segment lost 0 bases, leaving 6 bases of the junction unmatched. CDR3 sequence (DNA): TGTGCCAGCAGCTTAGCCCCCGGGAGGGATTACCAAGAGACCCAGTACTTC. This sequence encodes CASSLAPGRDYQETQYF.

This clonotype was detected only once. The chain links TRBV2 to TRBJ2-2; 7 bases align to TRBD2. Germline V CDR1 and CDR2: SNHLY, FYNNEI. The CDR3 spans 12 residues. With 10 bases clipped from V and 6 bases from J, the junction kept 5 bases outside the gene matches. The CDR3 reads CANRRGAGELFF. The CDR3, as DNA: TGTGCCAACCGCCGGGGGGCCGGGGAGCTGTTTTTT.

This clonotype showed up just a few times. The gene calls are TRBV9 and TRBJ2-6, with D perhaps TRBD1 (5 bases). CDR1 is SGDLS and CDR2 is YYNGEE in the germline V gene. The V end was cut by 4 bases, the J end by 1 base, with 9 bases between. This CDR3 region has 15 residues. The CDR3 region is CASSSTGSGANVLTF. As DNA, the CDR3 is TGTGCCAGCAGCAGTACAGGTTCTGGGGCCAACGTCCTGACTTTC.

Here the CDR3 DNA reads TGTGCCAGCAGTCTTGGGACTAGCGGGGTAGCCTACGAGCAGTACTTC. Translated: CASSLGTSGVAYEQYF. V and J are TRBV27 and TRBJ2-7; 13 bases are shared with TRBD2. With 5 bases clipped from V and 2 bases from J, the junction kept 6 bases outside the gene matches. Germline CDR1 and CDR2: MNHEY and SMNVEV (reference sequence). This CDR3 region has 16 residues.

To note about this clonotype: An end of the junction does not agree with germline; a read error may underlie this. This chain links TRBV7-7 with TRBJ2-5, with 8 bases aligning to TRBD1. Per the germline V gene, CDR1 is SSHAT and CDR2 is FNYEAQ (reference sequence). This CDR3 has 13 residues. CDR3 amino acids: CASSLRTGETQYF. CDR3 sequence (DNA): TGTGCTAGCAGCCTCCGGACAGGGGAGACCCAGTACTTC.

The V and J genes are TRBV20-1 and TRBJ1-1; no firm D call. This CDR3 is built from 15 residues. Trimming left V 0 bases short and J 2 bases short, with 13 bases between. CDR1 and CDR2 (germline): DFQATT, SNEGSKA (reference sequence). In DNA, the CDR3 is TGCAGTGCTAGAGATAAAAGGGCCCGCAACACTGAAGCTTTCTTT. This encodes CSARDKRARNTEAFF.

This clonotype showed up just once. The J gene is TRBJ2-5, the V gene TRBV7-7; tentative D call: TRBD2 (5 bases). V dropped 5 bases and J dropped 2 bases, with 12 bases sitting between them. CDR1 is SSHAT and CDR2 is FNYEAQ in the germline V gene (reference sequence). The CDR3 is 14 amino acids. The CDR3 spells CASSPGWTQETQYF. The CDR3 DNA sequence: TGTGCCAGCAGCCCCGGGTGGACTCAAGAGACCCAGTACTTC.

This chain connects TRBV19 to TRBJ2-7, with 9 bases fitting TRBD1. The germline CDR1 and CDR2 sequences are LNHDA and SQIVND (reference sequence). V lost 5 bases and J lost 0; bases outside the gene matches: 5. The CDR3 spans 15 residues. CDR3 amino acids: CASSPGQGSSYEQYV. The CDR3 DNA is TGTGCCAGTAGTCCGGGACAGGGTAGCTCCTACGAGCAGTACGTC.

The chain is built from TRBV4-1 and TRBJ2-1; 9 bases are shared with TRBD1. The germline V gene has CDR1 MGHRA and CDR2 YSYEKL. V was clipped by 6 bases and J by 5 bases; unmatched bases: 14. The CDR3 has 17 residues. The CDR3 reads CASSHPTGDRADNEQFF. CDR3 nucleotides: TGCGCCAGCAGTCACCCTACCGGGGACAGGGCTGACAATGAGCAGTTCTTC.

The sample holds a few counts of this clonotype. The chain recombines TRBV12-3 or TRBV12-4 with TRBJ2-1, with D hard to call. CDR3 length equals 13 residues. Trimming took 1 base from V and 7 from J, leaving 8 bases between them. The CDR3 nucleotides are TGTGCCAGCAGTTTAGGGCGTTCGAATGAGCAGTTCTTC. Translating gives CASSLGRSNEQFF.

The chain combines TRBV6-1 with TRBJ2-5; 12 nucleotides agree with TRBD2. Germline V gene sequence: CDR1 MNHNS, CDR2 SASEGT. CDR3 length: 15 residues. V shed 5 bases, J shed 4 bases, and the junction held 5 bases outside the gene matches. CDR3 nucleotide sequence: TGTGCCAGCAGTACCAAGACTAGCGGGAGAGAGACCCAGTACTTC. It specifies CASSTKTSGRETQYF.

The CDR3 DNA reads TGCGCCAGCAGCCCCCGGACAGACCAGTGGACGACCGACACTGAAGCTTTCTTT. It specifies CASSPRTDQWTTDTEAFF. The genes are TRBV4-1 and TRBJ1-1; TRBD1 is a possible D gene (6 bases). The CDR3 is 18 residues long. Trimming removed 4 bases from V and 3 bases from J, with 24 bases in between. CDR1 is MGHRA and CDR2 is YSYEKL in the germline V gene.

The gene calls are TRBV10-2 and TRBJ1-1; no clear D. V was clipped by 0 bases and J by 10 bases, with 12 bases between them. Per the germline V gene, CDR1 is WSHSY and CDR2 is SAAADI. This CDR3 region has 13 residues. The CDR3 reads CASSESRLWGAFF. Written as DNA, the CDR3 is TGCGCCAGCAGTGAGTCAAGGCTTTGGGGAGCTTTCTTT.

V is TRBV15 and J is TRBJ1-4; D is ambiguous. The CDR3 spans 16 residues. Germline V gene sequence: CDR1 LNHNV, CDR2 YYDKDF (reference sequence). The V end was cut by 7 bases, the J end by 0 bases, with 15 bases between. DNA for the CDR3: TGTGCCACCACCCCCGGGCGGCCTGCAACTAATGAAAAACTGTTTTTT. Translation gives CATTPGRPATNEKLFF.